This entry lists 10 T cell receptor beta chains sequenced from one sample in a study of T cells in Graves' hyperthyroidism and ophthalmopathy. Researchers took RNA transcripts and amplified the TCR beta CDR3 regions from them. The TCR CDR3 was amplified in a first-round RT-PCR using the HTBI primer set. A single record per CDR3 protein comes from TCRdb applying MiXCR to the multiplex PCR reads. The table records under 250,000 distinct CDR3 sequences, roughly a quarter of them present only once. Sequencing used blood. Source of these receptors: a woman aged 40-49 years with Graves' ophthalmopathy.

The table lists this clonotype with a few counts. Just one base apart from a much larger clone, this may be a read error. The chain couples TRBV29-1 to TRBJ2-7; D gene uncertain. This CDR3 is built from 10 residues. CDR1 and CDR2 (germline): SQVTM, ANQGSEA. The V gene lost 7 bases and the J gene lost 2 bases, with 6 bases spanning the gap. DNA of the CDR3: TGCAGCGCCGCGGCCTACGAGCAGTACTTC. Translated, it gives CSAAAYEQYF.

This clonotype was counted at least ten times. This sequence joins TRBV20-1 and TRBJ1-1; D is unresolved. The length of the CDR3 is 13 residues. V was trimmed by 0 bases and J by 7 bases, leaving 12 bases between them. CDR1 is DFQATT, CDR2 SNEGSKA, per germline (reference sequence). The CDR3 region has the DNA TGCAGTGCTAGAGATCATTCGTGGATTGAAGCTTTCTTT. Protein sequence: CSARDHSWIEAFF.

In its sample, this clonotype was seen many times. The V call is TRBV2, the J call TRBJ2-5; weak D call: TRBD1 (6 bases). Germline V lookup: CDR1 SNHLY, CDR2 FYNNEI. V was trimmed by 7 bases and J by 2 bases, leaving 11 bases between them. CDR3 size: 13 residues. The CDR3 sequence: CASNPGVQETQYF. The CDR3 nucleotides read TGTGCCAGCAATCCAGGGGTGCAAGAGACCCAGTACTTC.

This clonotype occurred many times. CDR3 bases: TGTGCCAGCAGTCAGACAGGGTGGGGAGGCTACACCTTC. This sequence encodes CASSQTGWGGYTF. V usage is TRBV27 and J usage is TRBJ1-2; 7 nucleotides align to TRBD1. With V trimmed by 5 bases and J by 8 bases, 8 bases remained unmatched. This CDR3 is 13 amino acids long. Germline assignment: CDR1 MNHEY and CDR2 SMNVEV (reference sequence).

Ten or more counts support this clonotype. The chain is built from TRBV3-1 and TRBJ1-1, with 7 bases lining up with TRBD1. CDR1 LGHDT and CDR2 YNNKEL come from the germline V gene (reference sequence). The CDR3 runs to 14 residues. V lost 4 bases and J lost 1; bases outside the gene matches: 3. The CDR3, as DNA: TGTGCCAGCAGCCGGGGACAGACGAACACTGAAGCTTTCTTT. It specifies CASSRGQTNTEAFF.

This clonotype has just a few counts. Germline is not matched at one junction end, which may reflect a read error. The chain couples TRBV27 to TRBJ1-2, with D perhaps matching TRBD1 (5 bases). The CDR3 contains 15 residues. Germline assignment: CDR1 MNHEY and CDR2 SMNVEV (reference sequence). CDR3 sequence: CASSKQVLSLYGYIF. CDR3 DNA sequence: TGTGCCAGCAGCAAACAGGTGCTCTCACTCTATGGCTACATCTTC.

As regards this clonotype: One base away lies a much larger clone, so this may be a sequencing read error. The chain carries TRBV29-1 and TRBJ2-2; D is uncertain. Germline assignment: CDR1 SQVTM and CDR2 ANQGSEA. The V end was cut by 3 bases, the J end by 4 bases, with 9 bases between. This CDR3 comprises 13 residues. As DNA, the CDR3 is TGCAGCGTTGATGGTCAAATCACCGGGGAGCTGTTTTTT. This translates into CSVDGQITGELFF.

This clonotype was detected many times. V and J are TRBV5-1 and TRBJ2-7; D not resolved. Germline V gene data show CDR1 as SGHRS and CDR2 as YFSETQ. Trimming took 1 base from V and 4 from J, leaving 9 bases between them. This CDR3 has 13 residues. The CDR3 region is CASSLTAKYEQYF. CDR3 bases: TGCGCCAGCAGCTTGACAGCGAAATACGAGCAGTACTTC.

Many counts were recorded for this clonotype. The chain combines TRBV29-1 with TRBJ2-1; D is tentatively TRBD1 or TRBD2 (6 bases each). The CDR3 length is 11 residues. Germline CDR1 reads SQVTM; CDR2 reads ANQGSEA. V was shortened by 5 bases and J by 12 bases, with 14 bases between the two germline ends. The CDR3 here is CSVYGGGGQFF. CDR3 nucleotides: TGCAGCGTTTACGGGGGCGGTGGGCAGTTCTTC.

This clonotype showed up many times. The CDR3 DNA follows: TGCGCCAGCAGCCCTGGGACAGTGCAAGAGACCCAGTACTTC. This encodes CASSPGTVQETQYF. V and J are TRBV5-1 and TRBJ2-5; 7 nucleotides agree with TRBD1. Germline trimming cut 4 bases from V and 2 bases from J; bases unmatched to any gene: 5. The germline V gene encodes CDR1 SGHRS and CDR2 YFSETQ. The CDR3 covers 14 residues.